This TCR beta chain emerged from a study of technical replicates of blood from a few donors. The repertoire was sequenced with immunoSEQ multiplex PCR; TCRdb's copy has only in-frame clones and lacks some. The profile covers about 58,000 clones, with 91% appearing a single time and about 3.6% taken by the ten largest. This clone has a single count. V was shortened by 4 bases and J by 7 bases, with 7 bases between the two germline ends. The CDR3 loop spans 12 amino acids. Germline CDR1 MNHNY, CDR2 SVGAGI (reference sequence). This sequence originates from a human donor in good health. Some clones in this sample may be carry-over from other donors' samples. Source material: PBMCs. The chain is built from TRBV6-6 and TRBJ2-2; D is undetermined. CDR3 protein: CASSLTIGELFF. The CDR3 nucleotides read TGTGCCAGCAGTTTAACTATCGGGGAGCTGTTTTTT.